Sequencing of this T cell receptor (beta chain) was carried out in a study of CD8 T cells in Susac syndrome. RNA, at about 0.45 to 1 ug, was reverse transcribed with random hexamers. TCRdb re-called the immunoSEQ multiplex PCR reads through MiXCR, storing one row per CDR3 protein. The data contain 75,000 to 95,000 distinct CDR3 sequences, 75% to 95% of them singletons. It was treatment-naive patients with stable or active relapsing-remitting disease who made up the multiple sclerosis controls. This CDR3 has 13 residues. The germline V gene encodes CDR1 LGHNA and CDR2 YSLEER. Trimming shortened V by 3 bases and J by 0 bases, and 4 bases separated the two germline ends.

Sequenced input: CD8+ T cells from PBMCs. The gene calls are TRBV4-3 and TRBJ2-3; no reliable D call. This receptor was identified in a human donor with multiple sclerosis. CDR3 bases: TGCGCCAGCAGCCAGTACAGCACAGATACGCAGTATTTT. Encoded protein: CASSQYSTDTQYF.